The rows below give T cell receptor beta chains drawn from one sample of a study of OX40 agonist ivuxolimab in advanced cancers. Data came from immunoSEQ multiplex PCR; TCRdb stores just in-frame clones and leaves some out. The profile shows around 64,000 clones, roughly 87% of them singletons. Sample: CD4+ or CD8+ T cells sorted from blood, taken in a trial of the OX40 agonist ivuxolimab. These receptors were obtained from an adult with an advanced solid tumor such as melanoma, head and neck, liver or kidney cancer. CDR3s include the opening cysteine and the closing phenylalanine or tryptophan. The order of the fields is D gene, clone size, V gene, J gene, CDR3 DNA, CDR3 protein. The D gene is left open where the match is weak. For some rows the clone size is stated as once, few or many, or as a class when expanded; others skip it.

D gene: .
clone size: .
V gene: TRBV29-1
J gene: TRBJ2-5
CDR3 DNA: TGCAGCGGGGGGGCAGGGGGTCGGGAGACCCAGTACTTC
CDR3 protein: CSGGAGGRETQYF

D gene: .
clone size: .
V gene: TRBV18
J gene: TRBJ2-2
CDR3 DNA: TGTGCCAGCTCACCTGGGGGAAAACTTGAGGCGTTTTTT
CDR3 protein: CASSPGGKLEAFF

D gene: .
clone size: many
V gene: TRBV27
J gene: TRBJ1-2
CDR3 DNA: TGTGCCAGCAGTTACAAGGGAAGGGGGGATAACTATGGCTACACCTTC
CDR3 protein: CASSYKGRGDNYGYTF

D gene: .
clone size: .
V gene: TRBV28
J gene: TRBJ1-4
CDR3 DNA: TGTGCCAGCAGTAAATTCCGGATCTCGAATGAAAAACTGTTTTTT
CDR3 protein: CASSKFRISNEKLFF

D gene: .
clone size: .
V gene: TRBV4-1
J gene: TRBJ1-1
CDR3 DNA: TGCGCCAGCAGCCTACGGGAGGGGGAGAACACTGAAGCTTTCTTT
CDR3 protein: CASSLREGENTEAFF

D gene: .
clone size: .
V gene: TRBV30
J gene: TRBJ2-1
CDR3 DNA: TGTGCCTGGAGAAGTCAGAGCTCCTACAATGAGCAGTTCTTC
CDR3 protein: CAWRSQSSYNEQFF

D gene: TRBD1
clone size: few
V gene: TRBV5-5
J gene: TRBJ2-7
CDR3 DNA: TGTGCCAGCGCCGAACAGGGGACCTACGAGCAGTACTTC
CDR3 protein: CASAEQGTYEQYF

D gene: .
clone size: .
V gene: TRBV18
J gene: TRBJ2-5
CDR3 DNA: TGTGCCAGCTCCGGATCTGGCGGTGAGACCCAGTACTTC
CDR3 protein: CASSGSGGETQYF

D gene: .
clone size: .
V gene: TRBV11-2
J gene: TRBJ2-6
CDR3 DNA: TGTGCCAGCAGCTTAGTTCGTAGCTCTGGGGCCAACGTCCTGACTTTC
CDR3 protein: CASSLVRSSGANVLTF

D gene: TRBD2
clone size: .
V gene: TRBV27
J gene: TRBJ2-5
CDR3 DNA: TGTGCCAGCAGTTCAAGACTAGCGGGAGGGCCGCAAGAGACCCAGTACTTC
CDR3 protein: CASSSRLAGGPQETQYF

D gene: .
clone size: .
V gene: TRBV5-1
J gene: TRBJ2-2
CDR3 DNA: TGCGCCAGCAGCTTATGGTCGGGTATCGAGACCGGGGAGCTGTTTTTT
CDR3 protein: CASSLWSGIETGELFF

D gene: TRBD2
clone size: .
V gene: TRBV14
J gene: TRBJ2-7
CDR3 DNA: TGTGCCAGCAGCCAAGCAGCGGGGGTCACCTACGAGCAGTACTTC
CDR3 protein: CASSQAAGVTYEQYF

D gene: .
clone size: .
V gene: TRBV18
J gene: TRBJ1-1
CDR3 DNA: TGTGCCAGCTCACAAAGACAGGAGATCACTGAAGCTTTCTTT
CDR3 protein: CASSQRQEITEAFF

D gene: .
clone size: .
V gene: TRBV2
J gene: TRBJ1-4
CDR3 DNA: TGTGCCAGCACCCTTAGGGTCTATGAAAAACTGTTTTTT
CDR3 protein: CASTLRVYEKLFF

D gene: .
clone size: .
V gene: TRBV6-5
J gene: TRBJ2-7
CDR3 DNA: TGTGCCAGCAGTTATCCAGGGACCTACGAGCAGTACTTC
CDR3 protein: CASSYPGTYEQYF

D gene: TRBD1
clone size: .
V gene: TRBV7-8
J gene: TRBJ2-2
CDR3 DNA: TGTGCCAGCAGCTCCACAGGGGGAATTAACACCGGGGAGCTGTTTTTT
CDR3 protein: CASSSTGGINTGELFF

D gene: .
clone size: .
V gene: TRBV4-2
J gene: TRBJ1-5
CDR3 DNA: TGTGCCAGCAGCCAAGGTTTCGGCCGTGATCAGCCCCAGCATTTT
CDR3 protein: CASSQGFGRDQPQHF

D gene: .
clone size: once
V gene: TRBV6-1
J gene: TRBJ2-5
CDR3 DNA: TGTGCCAGCAGTGAAAACAGGGTCCAAGAGACCCAGTACTTC
CDR3 protein: CASSENRVQETQYF